This T cell receptor beta chain came from a study of blood T cell repertoires in COVID-19. Study overall: COVID-19 samples from acute and convalescent phases originated in the United States, Italy and Spain. From T cells, B-cell-depleted T cells, or PBMCs came the material, which was cDNA or gDNA.

Per the authors' pipeline: How many nucleated cells were present was estimated from reference gene primer amplification. Sequenced by immunoSEQ multiplex PCR; TCRdb stores in-frame clones only, minus some. V and J calls and clone size follow that table, whereas D and trimming were derived from the DNA. The sample lists approximately 180,000 clones; 70% to 90% were seen once. The germline CDR1 and CDR2 sequences are SGHDT and YYEEEE. V was pared by 0 bases and J by 1 base, with 4 bases between. This CDR3 region has 13 residues. This sequence joins TRBV5-6 and TRBJ1-1; D not resolved. The source is a human donor in a cohort sampled during active COVID-19. Sequenced: peripheral blood. CDR3 region: CASSLAQNTEAFF. CDR3 nucleotide sequence: TGTGCCAGCAGCTTGGCACAGAACACTGAAGCTTTCTTT.